The clone carrying this TCR beta chain was picked up one time. Clones were read by immunoSEQ multiplex PCR, and TCRdb kept only the in-frame ones, dropping some. The sample has roughly 90,000 clones, 80% to 95% seen once. This CDR3 has 14 amino acids. From germline, CDR1 is MNHNY and CDR2 SVGAGI (reference sequence). V was trimmed by 7 bases and J by 4 bases, leaving 13 bases between them. The sample belongs to a study of technical replicates of blood from a handful of donors. This TCR was recovered from a human donor in good health. Sequencing was done on a sample of T cells isolated from PBMCs. The gene calls are TRBV6-6 and TRBJ2-2; D remains ambiguous. The CDR3 here is CASTSGIGTGELFF. DNA of the CDR3: TGTGCCAGCACGTCAGGTATCGGCACCGGGGAGCTGTTTTTT.